This T cell receptor beta chain is from a study of blood T cell repertoires in COVID-19. Study overall: Acute and convalescent COVID-19 specimens originated in the United States, Italy and Spain. Sample material is recorded as cDNA or gDNA derived from T cells, B-cell-depleted T cells, or PBMCs.

Authors' data handling: For nucleated cells, counts were estimated from reference gene primer amplification. Assay used: immunoSEQ multiplex PCR; TCRdb lists only in-frame clones, some missing. V, J and clone size derive from that table, while D and trimming were established from the DNA sequence. The table lists about 60,000 clones, almost 90% of them singletons. The sequencing input was peripheral blood. The receptor was derived from a man between 60 and 70 years old with active COVID-19.

CDR3 sequence: CASSPQGNTGELFF. DNA for the CDR3: TGTGCCAGCAGTCCACAGGGGAACACCGGGGAGCTGTTTTTT. The chain links TRBV3-1 (or the pseudogene TRBV3-2) to TRBJ2-2; tentatively, D is TRBD1 (6 bases). Trimming took off 6 bases at V and 1 base at J, with 9 bases between the two ends. Germline CDR1 and CDR2: LGHDT and YNNKEL (reference sequence). CDR3 length: 14 amino acids.